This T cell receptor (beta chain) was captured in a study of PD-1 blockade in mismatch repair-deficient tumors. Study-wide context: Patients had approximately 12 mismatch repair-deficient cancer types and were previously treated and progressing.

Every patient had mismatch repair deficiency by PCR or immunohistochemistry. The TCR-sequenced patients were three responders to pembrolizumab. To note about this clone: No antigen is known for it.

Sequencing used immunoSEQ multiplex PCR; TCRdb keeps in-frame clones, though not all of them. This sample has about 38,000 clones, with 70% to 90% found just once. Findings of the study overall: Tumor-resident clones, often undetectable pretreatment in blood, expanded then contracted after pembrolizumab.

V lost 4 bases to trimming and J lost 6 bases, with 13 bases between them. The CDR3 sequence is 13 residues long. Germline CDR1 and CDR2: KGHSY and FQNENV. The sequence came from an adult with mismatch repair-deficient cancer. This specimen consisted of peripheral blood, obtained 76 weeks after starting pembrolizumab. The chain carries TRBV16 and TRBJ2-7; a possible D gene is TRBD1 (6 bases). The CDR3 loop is CASSPTGLGEQYF. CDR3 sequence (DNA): TGTGCCAGCAGCCCTACAGGGTTGGGCGAGCAGTACTTC.